Sequencing of this TCR beta chain was carried out in a study of blood T cell repertoires in COVID-19 (dated by TCRdb to about 2020). For the wider study: Collaborator samples came from the United States, Italy and Spain and covered acute and convalescent phases of COVID-19. The material from the prospective study consisted of cDNA or gDNA derived from T cells, B-cell-depleted T cells, or PBMCs. Deeply sampled blood TCRbeta repertoires from subjects exposed to, actively infected with, or recovered from COVID-19 were included in the dataset. The repertoires were made available in a free public database intended to serve as a resource for research on the immune response to SARS-CoV-2. Samples came from the ongoing ImmuneRACE study (first 160 participants) plus 1,254 subjects from 6 global collaborators. The sample metadata nearly always contained a de-identified subject ID, COVID-19 status, age in years and sex. HLA class I and class II types, where available, came from metadata supplied by the sample provider rather than from assay-based typing.

Collaborating institutions collected whole blood in K2EDTA tubes following their own protocols. For TCRbeta analysis, collaborator samples were shipped as frozen whole blood, as isolated PBMCs, or as DNA extracted from either sample type. The immunoSEQ Assay, a bias-controlled multiplex PCR, was used to amplify TCRbeta CDR3 regions from genomic DNA. On the study's bioinformatics: The number of nucleated cells in each sample was estimated by amplification of reference gene primers within the assay. To quantify the absolute abundance of each unique TCRbeta CDR3 rearrangement, sequence reads were collapsed and filtered. For each sample, productive Simpson clonality was calculated as the square root of Simpson's diversity index over productive rearrangements. TCRdb carries this immuneACCESS record with in-frame sequences only. Its versions omit some clonotypes, under half of them owing to an unresolved V gene in the studies checked, with the rest unexplained. V, J and clone size are taken as reported in that table, and D and trimming were inferred from the DNA itself. The sample has roughly 75,000 clones on record, around nine tenths of them singletons. The ten top clones hold around 0.6% of the sample.

Here is what the overall study found, with its caveats: The amount of clinical and demographic metadata varied by source and participant and was provided uncurated.

Details on this clone: What antigen it recognizes has not been identified. The record has no base qualities; no much larger clone is one base away.

CDR1 and CDR2 are drawn from the germline V gene (reference sequence): LNHNV, YYDKDF. The CDR3 contains 16 residues, cysteine and phenylalanine counted. Only the CDR3 portion is preserved as DNA: 48 bases, with reading frame beginning at the first base. V drops 0 bases and J drops 2 bases, leaving 12 bases in between. The sequence was collected from a man aged 55 to 69 with acute or convalescent COVID-19. The sample consisted of peripheral blood. The chain is assembled from TRBV15 and TRBJ2-3, with TRBD2 tentatively as D gene (7 bases match). The CDR3 is CATSRDRGAFTDTQYF. The DNA sequence follows: TGTGCCACCAGCAGAGATCGGGGGGCATTCACAGATACGCAGTATTTT.